Listed below are T cell receptor beta chains from one sample, sequenced in a study of tissue T cells after allogeneic stem cell transplantation. Generated by immunoSEQ multiplex PCR, the TCRdb table keeps only in-frame clones and is missing some. The sample yields 9,000 to 10,000 clones, 60% seen once. Sequenced here: tissue from the jejunum, sampled at autopsy. Source of these receptors: a woman between 18 and 49 years old with breast cancer. CDR3s leave out the opening cysteine and the closing phenylalanine or tryptophan.

TRBV11-2,TRBJ2-1,ASSLEFGNEQF
TRBV9,TRBJ2-1,ASSVDRGDFNEQF
TRBV7-2,TRBJ1-2,ASSLGRGQSNYGYT
TRBV6-5,TRBJ2-7,ASALGSSYEQY
TRBV2,TRBJ1-5,ASTGGNSNQPQH
TRBV2,TRBJ2-3,ASSGSSGRSSTDTQY
TRBV6-1,TRBJ1-2,ASSEVLVNVGYT
TRBV12-3/TRBV12-4,TRBJ1-2,ASRGGAGYT
TRBV5-1,TRBJ1-1,ASSWTPGTENTEAF
TRBV7-9,TRBJ2-7,ASSFDYYEQY
TRBV19,TRBJ1-4,ASSIQGGDEKLF
TRBV6-1,TRBJ2-5,ASSEGAKYQETQY
TRBV29-1,TRBJ2-5,SVGLTQETQY
TRBV19,TRBJ2-7,ASSIAPTGVYEQY
TRBV5-4,TRBJ2-5,ASSTGQGAGETQY
TRBV3-1/TRBV3-2,TRBJ1-2,ASSETRVDGYT
TRBV30,TRBJ2-2,AWSSGTSGLNTGELF
TRBV11-3,TRBJ1-1,ASSPSGGTEAF
TRBV2,TRBJ1-4,ASSREGENEKLF
TRBV5-1,TRBJ2-2,ASSLGLAGATGELF
TRBV7-9,TRBJ2-1,ASSNGLADLWEQF
TRBV27,TRBJ1-1,ASSAPGAEAF
TRBV12-3/TRBV12-4,TRBJ2-5,ASSFRRGETQY
TRBV4-2,TRBJ2-7,ASSQVVGTTGYEQY
TRBV5-4,TRBJ2-5,ASRRTSGNKETQY
TRBV7-3,TRBJ2-1,ASSLVIAGTNEQF
TRBV19,TRBJ2-1,ASTPRGTATGEQF
TRBV28,TRBJ1-1,ASSLGTVAEAF
TRBV20-1,TRBJ1-2,TPTENYGYT
TRBV30,TRBJ2-3,AWSPYGFADTQY
TRBV5-1,TRBJ2-7,ASSLNPGQFYEQY
TRBV19,TRBJ2-7,ASSMSGTGSYEQY
TRBV28,TRBJ2-1,ASSFPTSGRHEQF
TRBV5-4,TRBJ2-5,ASSLDSPSGTPY
TRBV11-3,TRBJ2-6,ASSTRQGAPCGANVLT
TRBV5-4,TRBJ2-7,ASSFDRGTYEQY
TRBV6-2/TRBV6-3,TRBJ2-7,ASSFVGAYEQY
TRBV11-3,TRBJ2-7,ASSLGREPPYEQY
TRBV5-4,TRBJ1-1,ASRDSRNTEAF
TRBV29-1,TRBJ2-3,SVPSLAGTDTQY
TRBV9,TRBJ2-1,ANNEQF
TRBV6-5,TRBJ1-2,ASRGTGVRDGYT
TRBV19,TRBJ2-7,ASSMSPGTSLYEQY
TRBV7-2,TRBJ1-3,ASSPSGTGSGNTIY
TRBV24-1,TRBJ1-5,ATSADGWGNQPQH
TRBV4-1,TRBJ2-7,ASSHLQGYSYEQY
TRBV18,TRBJ1-2,ASSPTEQDGYT
TRBV24-1,TRBJ2-5,ATSATDRGGWETQY
TRBV15,TRBJ1-6,ATSRALTETLGSPLH
TRBV7-2,TRBJ2-1,ASSLQAGALYNEQF
TRBV18,TRBJ1-5,ASSPLAGNQPQH
TRBV5-6,TRBJ2-5,ASSFPLEGSRETQY
TRBV5-1,TRBJ2-3,ASGSSPGTDTQY
TRBV9,TRBJ2-1,ASSPREKSYNEQF
TRBV5-1,TRBJ1-3,ASSLDRGAEGNTIY
TRBV9,TRBJ2-2,ASSPRTGINTGELF